The 3 T cell receptor beta chains below all came from one sample that was sequenced in a study of T cell repertoires in cytomegalovirus infection. TCRdb redid the calling of the reads with MiXCR, one entry per CDR3 protein. The sample shows 400,000 to 550,000 distinct CDR3 sequences, about 11% of them seen only once. Sequencing was done on a sample of PBMCs. All receptors come from a human donor in good health (CMV status not recorded). Some clones in this sample may be carry-over from other donors' samples.

This clonotype was counted many times. The CDR3 bases are TGTGCCACCAGCAGTAACAGGGAGCGGGGACAGGGCAAAAACACTGAAGCTTTCTTT. Protein sequence: CATSSNRERGQGKNTEAFF. V is TRBV15 and J is TRBJ1-1; 9 bases map to TRBD1. The germline CDR1 and CDR2 sequences are LNHNV and YYDKDF (reference sequence). This CDR3 contains 19 residues. J was trimmed by 2 bases and V by 3 bases; bases with no gene match: 16. Filled out from reference TRBV15 and TRBJ1-1, the complete variable domain reads DAMVIQNPRYQVTQFGKPVTLSCSQTLNHNVMYWYQQKSSQAPKLLFHYYDKDFNNEADTPDNFQSRRPNTSFCFLDIRSPGLGDTAMYLCATSSNRERGQGKNTEAFFGQGTRLTVV.

This clonotype was recorded only once. V is TRBV6-6 and J is TRBJ1-2; 9 bases are a match to TRBD1. The CDR3 contains 15 residues. The germline V gene encodes CDR1 MNHNY and CDR2 SVGAGI (reference sequence). V was pared by 7 bases and J by 1 base, with 7 bases of the junction left unmatched. CDR3 sequence (DNA): TGTGCCAGCAACCGACAGGGGGAGATTAACTATGGCTACACCTTC. This gives the protein CASNRQGEINYGYTF.

There are many counts of this clonotype. V is TRBV4-1 and J is TRBJ1-2; D ambiguous. Germline V lookup: CDR1 MGHRA, CDR2 YSYEKL. Trimming removed 1 base at V and 2 bases at J, with 14 bases between. The CDR3 contains 16 residues. This CDR3 reads CASSQVEGFENYGYTF. The CDR3 nucleotides read TGCGCCAGCAGCCAAGTGGAGGGATTCGAAAACTATGGCTACACCTTC.